This T cell receptor (beta chain) was found in a study of blood T cells in healthy people across ages. Researchers isolated at least 7 million PBMCs per sample. Broader study findings: Researchers deemed the diversity estimates from one million T cells underestimates. In long-lived donors, naive CD4+ cell counts and diversity exceeded those of aged donors.

A J-beta primer mix and a sample-barcoded 5' primer were used in a second PCR of about 7 to 12 cycles. TCRdb fed the 5' RACE reads into MiXCR, producing one record per CDR3 protein. Among around 800,000 distinct CDR3 sequences listed, around 68% were seen once. In the case of this clonotype: As yet, its antigen is unknown.

The CDR3 totals 12 residues. Looked up from germline, CDR1 is DFQATT and CDR2 is SNEGSKA (reference sequence). V lost 4 bases to trimming and J lost 6 bases, with 13 bases between them. Specimen: blood. The chain has TRBV20-1 and TRBJ2-7; D perhaps matches TRBD1 (6 bases). This TCR derives from a man aged 25-40 years in good health. The CDR3 loop is CSATQGRGEQYF. The CDR3 DNA reads as TGCAGTGCTACACAGGGAAGAGGCGAGCAGTACTTC.